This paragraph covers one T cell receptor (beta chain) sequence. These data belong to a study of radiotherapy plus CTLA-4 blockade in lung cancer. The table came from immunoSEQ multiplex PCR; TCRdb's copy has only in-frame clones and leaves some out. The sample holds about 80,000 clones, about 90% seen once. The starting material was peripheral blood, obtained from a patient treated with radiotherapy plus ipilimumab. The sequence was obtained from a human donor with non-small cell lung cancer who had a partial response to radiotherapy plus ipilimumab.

The CDR3 nucleotides read TGTGCCAGCAGCTTCTCATCGACTAGCACAGATACGCAGTATTTT. Amino acids: CASSFSSTSTDTQYF. The chain carries TRBV5-5 and TRBJ2-3, with D unresolved. V was clipped by 2 bases and J by 0 bases, with 10 bases between them. CDR3 size: 15 residues. From germline, CDR1 is SGHKS and CDR2 YYEKEE (reference sequence).